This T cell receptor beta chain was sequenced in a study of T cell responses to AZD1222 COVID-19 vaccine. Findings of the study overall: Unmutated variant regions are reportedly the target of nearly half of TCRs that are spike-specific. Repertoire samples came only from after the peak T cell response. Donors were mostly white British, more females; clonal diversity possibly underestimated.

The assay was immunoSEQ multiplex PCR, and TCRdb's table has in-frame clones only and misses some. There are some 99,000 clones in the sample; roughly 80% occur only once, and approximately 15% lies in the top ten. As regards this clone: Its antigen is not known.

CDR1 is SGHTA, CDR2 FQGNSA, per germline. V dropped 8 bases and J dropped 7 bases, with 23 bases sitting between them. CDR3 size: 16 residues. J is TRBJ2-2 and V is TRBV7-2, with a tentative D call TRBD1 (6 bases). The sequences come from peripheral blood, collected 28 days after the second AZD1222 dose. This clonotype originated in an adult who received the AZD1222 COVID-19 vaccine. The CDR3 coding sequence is TGTGCCAGCCGACTTGATTATGGGGCAGGGGTCGGGGAGCTGTTTTTT. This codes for CASRLDYGAGVGELFF.